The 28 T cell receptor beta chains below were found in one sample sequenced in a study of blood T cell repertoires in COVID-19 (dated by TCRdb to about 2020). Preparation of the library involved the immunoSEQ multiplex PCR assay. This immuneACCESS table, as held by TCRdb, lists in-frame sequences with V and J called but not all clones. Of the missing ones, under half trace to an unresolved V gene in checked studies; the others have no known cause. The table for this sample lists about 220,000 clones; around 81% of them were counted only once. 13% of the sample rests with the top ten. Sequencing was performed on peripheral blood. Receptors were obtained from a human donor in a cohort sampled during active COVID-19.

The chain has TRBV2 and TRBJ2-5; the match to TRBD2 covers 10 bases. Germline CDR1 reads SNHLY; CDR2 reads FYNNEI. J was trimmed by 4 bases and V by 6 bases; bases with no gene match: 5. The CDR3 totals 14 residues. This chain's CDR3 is CASSALAGAETQYF. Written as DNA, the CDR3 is TGTGCCAGCAGCGCGCTAGCGGGGGCAGAGACCCAGTACTTC.

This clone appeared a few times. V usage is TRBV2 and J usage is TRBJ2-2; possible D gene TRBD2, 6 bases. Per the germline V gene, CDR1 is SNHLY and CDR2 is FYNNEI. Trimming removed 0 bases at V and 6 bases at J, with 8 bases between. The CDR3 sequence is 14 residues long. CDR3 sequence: CASSEAGLAGELFF. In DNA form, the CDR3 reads TGTGCCAGCAGTGAAGCGGGACTGGCCGGGGAGCTGTTTTTT.

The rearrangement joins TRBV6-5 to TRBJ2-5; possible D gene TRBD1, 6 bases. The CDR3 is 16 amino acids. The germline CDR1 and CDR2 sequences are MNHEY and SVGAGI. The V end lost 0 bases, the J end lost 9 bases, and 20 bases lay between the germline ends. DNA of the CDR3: TGTGCCAGCAGTTACTCACCTCAAAATCCCGGACAGCCCCAGTACTTC. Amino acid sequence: CASSYSPQNPGQPQYF.

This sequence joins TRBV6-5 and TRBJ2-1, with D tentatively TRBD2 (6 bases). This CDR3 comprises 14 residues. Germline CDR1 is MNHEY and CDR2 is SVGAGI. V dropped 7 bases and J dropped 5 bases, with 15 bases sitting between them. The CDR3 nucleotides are TGTGCCAGCAAAGAGGGGCTAGCGAACAATGAGCAGTTCTTC. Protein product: CASKEGLANNEQFF.

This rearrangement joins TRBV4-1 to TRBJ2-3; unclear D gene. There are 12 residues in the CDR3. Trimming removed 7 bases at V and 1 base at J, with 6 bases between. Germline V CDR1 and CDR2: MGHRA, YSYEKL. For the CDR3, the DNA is TGCGCCAGCAATCAGGGCACAGATACGCAGTATTTT. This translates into CASNQGTDTQYF.

In DNA form, the CDR3 reads TGTGCCAGCAGCCAAACACAGGGGCCGGCCTACGAGCAGTACTTC. This encodes CASSQTQGPAYEQYF. The gene calls are TRBV4-2 and TRBJ2-7; 7 bases agree with TRBD1. The CDR3 has 15 residues. The germline CDR1 and CDR2 sequences are LGHNA and YNFKEQ. V shed 2 bases and J 2 bases; nucleotides not matched to a gene: 6.

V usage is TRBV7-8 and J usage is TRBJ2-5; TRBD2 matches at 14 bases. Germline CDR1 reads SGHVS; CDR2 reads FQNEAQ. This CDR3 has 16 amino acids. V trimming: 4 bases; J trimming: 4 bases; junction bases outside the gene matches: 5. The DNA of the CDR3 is TGTGCCAGCAGCTACGGGACTAGCGGGAGTAGAGAGACCCAGTACTTC. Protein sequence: CASSYGTSGSRETQYF.

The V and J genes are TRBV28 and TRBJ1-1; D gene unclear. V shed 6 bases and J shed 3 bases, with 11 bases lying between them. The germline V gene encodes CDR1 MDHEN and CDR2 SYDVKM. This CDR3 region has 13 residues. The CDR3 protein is CASSLPGYTEAFF. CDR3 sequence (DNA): TGTGCCAGCAGCCTCCCGGGGTACACTGAAGCTTTCTTT.

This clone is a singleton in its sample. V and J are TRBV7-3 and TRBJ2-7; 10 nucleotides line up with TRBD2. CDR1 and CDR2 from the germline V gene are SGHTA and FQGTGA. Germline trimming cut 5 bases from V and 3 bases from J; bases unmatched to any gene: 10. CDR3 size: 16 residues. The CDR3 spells CASSLAGVPNLYEQYF. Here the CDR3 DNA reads TGTGCCAGCAGCCTAGCGGGGGTCCCCAACCTCTACGAGCAGTACTTC. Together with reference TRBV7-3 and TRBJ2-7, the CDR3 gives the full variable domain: GAGVSQTPSNKVTEKGKYVELRCDPISGHTALYWYRQSLGQGPEFLIYFQGTGAADDSGLPNDRFFAVRPEGSVSTLKIQRTERGDSAVYLCASSLAGVPNLYEQYFGPGTRLTVT.

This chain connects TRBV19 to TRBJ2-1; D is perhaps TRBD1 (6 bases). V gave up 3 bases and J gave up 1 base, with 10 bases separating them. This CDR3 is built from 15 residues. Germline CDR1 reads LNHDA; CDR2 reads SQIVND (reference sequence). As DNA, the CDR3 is TGTGCCAGTAGTATCGGCGGACAGTCCTACAATGAGCAGTTCTTC. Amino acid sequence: CASSIGGQSYNEQFF.

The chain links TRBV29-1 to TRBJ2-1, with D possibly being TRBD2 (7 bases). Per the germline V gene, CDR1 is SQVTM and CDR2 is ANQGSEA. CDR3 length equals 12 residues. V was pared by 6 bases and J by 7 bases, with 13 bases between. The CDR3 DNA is TGCAGCGTGGGGGAGGGGGAAAATGAGCAGTTCTTC. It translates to CSVGEGENEQFF.

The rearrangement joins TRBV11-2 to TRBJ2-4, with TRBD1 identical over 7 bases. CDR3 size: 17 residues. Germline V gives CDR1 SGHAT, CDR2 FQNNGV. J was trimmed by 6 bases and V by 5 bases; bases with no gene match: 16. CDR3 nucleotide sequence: TGTGCCAGCAGCGCCCGGGGACAGTCAACGATGGGAAACATTCAGTACTTC. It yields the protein CASSARGQSTMGNIQYF.

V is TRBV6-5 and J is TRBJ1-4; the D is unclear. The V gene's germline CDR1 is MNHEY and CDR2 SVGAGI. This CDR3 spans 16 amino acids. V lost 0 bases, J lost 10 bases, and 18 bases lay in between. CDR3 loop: CASSYSTLEVARKLFF. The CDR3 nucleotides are TGTGCCAGCAGTTACTCGACTCTGGAGGTAGCACGAAAACTGTTTTTT.

The CDR3 is CASSPTRGEAFF. The CDR3 DNA reads TGTGCCAGCAGCCCCACTAGGGGGGAAGCTTTCTTT. The chain recombines TRBV5-6 with TRBJ1-1; D is possibly TRBD1 (6 bases). V was trimmed by 4 bases and J by 8 bases, leaving 12 bases between them. The CDR3 runs to 12 residues. CDR1 SGHDT and CDR2 YYEEEE come from the germline V gene.

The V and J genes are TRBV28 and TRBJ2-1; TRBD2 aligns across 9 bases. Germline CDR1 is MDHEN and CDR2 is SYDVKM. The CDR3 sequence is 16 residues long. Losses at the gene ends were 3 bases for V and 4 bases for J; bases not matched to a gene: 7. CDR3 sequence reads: CASSFPGSGGYNEQFF. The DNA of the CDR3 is TGTGCCAGCAGTTTCCCGGGTAGCGGGGGTTACAATGAGCAGTTCTTC.

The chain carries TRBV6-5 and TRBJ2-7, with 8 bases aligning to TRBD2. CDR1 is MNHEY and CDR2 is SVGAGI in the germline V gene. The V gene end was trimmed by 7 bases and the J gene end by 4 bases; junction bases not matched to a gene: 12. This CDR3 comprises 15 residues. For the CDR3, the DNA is TGTGCCAGCACTCCAAAGCGGGAGAACTTTTACGAGCAGTACTTC. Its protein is CASTPKRENFYEQYF.

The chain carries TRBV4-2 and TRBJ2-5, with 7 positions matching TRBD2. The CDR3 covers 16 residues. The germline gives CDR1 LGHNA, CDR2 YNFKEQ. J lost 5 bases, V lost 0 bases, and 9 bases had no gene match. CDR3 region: CASSQDSSASGETQYF. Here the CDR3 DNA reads TGTGCCAGCAGCCAAGATTCCTCGGCTAGCGGTGAGACCCAGTACTTC.

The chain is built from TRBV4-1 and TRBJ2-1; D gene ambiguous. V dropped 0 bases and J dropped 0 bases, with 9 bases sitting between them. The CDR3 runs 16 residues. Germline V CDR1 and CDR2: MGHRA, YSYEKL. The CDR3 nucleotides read TGCGCCAGCAGCCAAGATGCACTCTCCTCCTACAATGAGCAGTTCTTC. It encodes CASSQDALSSYNEQFF.

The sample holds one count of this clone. In DNA, the CDR3 is TGTGCCAGCAGCTTATTCCAAAGGAGCTCCTATAATTCACCCCTCCACTTT. It specifies CASSLFQRSSYNSPLHF. This chain connects TRBV7-6 to TRBJ1-6; D gene uncertain. The germline V gene encodes CDR1 SGHVS and CDR2 FNYEAQ. The CDR3 is made up of 17 amino acids. Trimming stripped 2 bases from V and 0 bases from J, with 11 bases between.

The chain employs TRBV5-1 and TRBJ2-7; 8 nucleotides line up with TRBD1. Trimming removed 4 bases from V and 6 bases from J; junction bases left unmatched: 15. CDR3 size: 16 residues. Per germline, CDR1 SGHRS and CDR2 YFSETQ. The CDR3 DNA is TGCGCCAGCAGCCAAGACCGGAGGACAGGGTTTGGCGAGCAGTACTTC. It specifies CASSQDRRTGFGEQYF.

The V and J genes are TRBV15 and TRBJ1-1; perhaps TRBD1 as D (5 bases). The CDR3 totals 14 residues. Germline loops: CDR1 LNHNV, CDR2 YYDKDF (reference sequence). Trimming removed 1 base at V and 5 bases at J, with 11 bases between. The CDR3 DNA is TGTGCCACCAGCAGAGGACAGACTGGGACTGAAGCTTTCTTT. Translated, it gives CATSRGQTGTEAFF.

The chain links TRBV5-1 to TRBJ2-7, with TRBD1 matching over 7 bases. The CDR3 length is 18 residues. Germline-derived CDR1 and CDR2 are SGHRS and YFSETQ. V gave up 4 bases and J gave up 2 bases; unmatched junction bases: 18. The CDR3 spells CASSPQQFDRVVAYEQYF. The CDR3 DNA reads TGCGCCAGCAGCCCGCAACAATTTGACAGGGTGGTGGCCTACGAGCAGTACTTC.

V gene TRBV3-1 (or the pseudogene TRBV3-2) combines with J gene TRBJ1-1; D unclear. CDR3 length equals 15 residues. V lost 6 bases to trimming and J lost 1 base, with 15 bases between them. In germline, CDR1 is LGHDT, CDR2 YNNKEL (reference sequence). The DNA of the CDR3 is TGTGCCAGCAGAGCACACGGTGGAGGGAACACTGAAGCTTTCTTT. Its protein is CASRAHGGGNTEAFF.

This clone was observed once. This CDR3 is CASSFLVYEQYF. CDR3 nucleotide sequence: TGTGCCAGCAGTTTCCTTGTCTACGAGCAGTACTTC. The chain combines TRBV28 with TRBJ2-7; D gene uncertain. CDR1 is MDHEN, CDR2 SYDVKM, per germline. This CDR3 is built from 12 residues. The V end lost 3 bases, the J end lost 3 bases, and 6 bases lay between the germline ends. The variable domain in full, with the rest retrieved from reference TRBV28 and TRBJ2-7, is DVKVTQSSRYLVKRTGEKVFLECVQDMDHENMFWYRQDPGLGLRLIYFSYDVKMKEKGDIPEGYSVSREKKERFSLILESASTNQTSMYLCASSFLVYEQYFGPGTRLTVT.

The CDR3 DNA reads TGTGCCAGCAGCCCACTACAGGGGGCCCTCGGGGCCCAGTACTTC. Encoded protein: CASSPLQGALGAQYF. J is TRBJ2-5 and V is TRBV5-5; 9 bases are shared with TRBD1. With 4 bases clipped from V and 9 bases from J, the junction kept 13 bases outside the gene matches. Germline V gene sequence: CDR1 SGHKS, CDR2 YYEKEE (reference sequence). The CDR3 runs to 15 residues.

The CDR3 protein is CASSLQGSPGRALHF. CDR3 bases: TGCGCCAGCAGCCTACAAGGCAGCCCCGGTCGGGCCCTCCACTTT. V usage is TRBV4-1 and J usage is TRBJ1-6; D call uncertain. Germline V gene lookup returns CDR1 MGHRA and CDR2 YSYEKL. CDR3 length equals 15 residues. Deletions cut 4 bases from V and 14 bases from J, with 21 bases between.

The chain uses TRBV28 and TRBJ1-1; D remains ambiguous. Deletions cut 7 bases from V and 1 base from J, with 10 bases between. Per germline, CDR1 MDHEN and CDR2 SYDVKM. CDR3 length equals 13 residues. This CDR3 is CASTLLANTEAFF. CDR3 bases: TGTGCCAGCACACTTCTCGCGAACACTGAAGCTTTCTTT.

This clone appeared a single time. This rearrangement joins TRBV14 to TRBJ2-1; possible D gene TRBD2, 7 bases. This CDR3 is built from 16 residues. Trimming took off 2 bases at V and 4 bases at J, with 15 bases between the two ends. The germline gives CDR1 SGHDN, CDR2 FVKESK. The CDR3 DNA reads TGTGCCAGCAGCCAAAACTTTGGGGGGGCGTACAATGAGCAGTTCTTC. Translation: CASSQNFGGAYNEQFF.